Shown below are 26 T cell receptor beta chains from a single sample sequenced in a study of T cell repertoires in aging, cancer and after chemotherapy. TCR beta rearrangements were amplified from peripheral blood genomic DNA. TRB rearrangements spanning V, D and J were amplified using mixed TRB-A/B primers. From the multiplex PCR reads, TCRdb called clonotypes with MiXCR, one entry per CDR3 protein. The sample lists about 5,800 distinct CDR3 sequences, roughly a quarter occurring once. The specimen sequenced was blood. These receptors originate from a human donor with a blood cancer.

This clonotype appeared a few times. The chain uses TRBV25-1 and TRBJ1-4; no reliable D call. Germline V gene sequence: CDR1 MGHDK, CDR2 SYGVNS. Deletions cut 3 bases from V and 3 bases from J, with 8 bases between. There are 14 residues in the CDR3. The CDR3: CASSENQANEKLFF. The CDR3 bases are TGTGCCAGCAGTGAGAACCAGGCTAATGAAAAACTGTTTTTT.

About this clonotype: A much larger clone lies one base from this, so it may be a read error. The chain joins TRBV5-4 to TRBJ1-2, with a possible D match to TRBD1 (5 bases). This CDR3 has 15 residues. The germline gives CDR1 SGHNT, CDR2 YYREEE (reference sequence). The CDR3 sequence: CARSFQGTANYGYTF. The DNA for the CDR3 is TGTGCCAGAAGCTTTCAGGGCACGGCAAACTATGGCTACACCTTC. The full variable domain, completed using reference TRBV5-4 and TRBJ1-2, is ETGVTQSPTHLIKTRGQQVTLRCSSQSGHNTVSWYQQALGQGPQFIFQYYREEENGRGNFPPRFSGLQFPNYSSELNVNALELDDSALYLCARSFQGTANYGYTFGSGTRLTVV.

Points on this clonotype: One end of the junction fails to match germline, which may point to a read error. The chain carries TRBV29-1 and TRBJ1-1; TRBD1 matches at 8 bases. Germline V CDR1 and CDR2: SQVTM, ANQGSEA. The CDR3 totals 14 residues. The CDR3 coding sequence is TGCATCGTTGAAGGACAGGGCTTTGGGGCTGAAGCTTTCTTT. It specifies CIVEGQGFGAEAFF.

As to this clonotype: A much larger clone lies one base from this, so it may be a read error. The chain joins TRBV6-2 or TRBV6-3 to TRBJ2-7; possibly TRBD1 for D (5 bases). The V gene lost 6 bases and the J gene lost 6 bases, with 18 bases spanning the gap. Germline V lookup: CDR1 MNHEY, CDR2 SVGEGT. CDR3 length: 14 residues. The CDR3 loop is CASSVLTWGPEQYF. For the CDR3, the DNA is TGTGCCAGCAGCGTACTTACATGGGGCCCCGAGCAGTACTTC.

This clonotype has more than one count but fewer than ten. The J gene is TRBJ1-5, the V gene TRBV27; maybe TRBD1 (5 bases). The V end was cut by 1 base, the J end by 7 bases, with 11 bases between. The CDR3 has 14 amino acids. Germline CDR1 is MNHEY and CDR2 is SMNVEV (reference sequence). In nucleotides, the CDR3 is TGTGCCAGCAGTTTATTGTCGGGGGTGCAGCCCCAGCATTTT. It yields the protein CASSLLSGVQPQHF.

This clonotype is deemed medium-sized. The chain combines TRBV6-1 with TRBJ2-3; no clear D gene. This CDR3 is 15 amino acids long. The V end was cut by 1 base, the J end by 8 bases, with 16 bases between. CDR1 and CDR2 from the germline V gene are MNHNS and SASEGT. CDR3 amino acids: CASSEGVHVVGTQYF. CDR3 in DNA: TGTGCCAGCAGTGAAGGGGTCCATGTAGTTGGTACGCAGTATTTT.

This clonotype was detected only a few times. The V gene is TRBV7-3, the J gene TRBJ1-6; 7 bases are shared with TRBD1. Germline V gene data show CDR1 as SGHTA and CDR2 as FQGTGA. Trimming took 5 bases from V and 10 from J; bases not matched to a gene: 8. This CDR3 spans 14 amino acids. DNA of the CDR3: TGTGCCAGCAGCCGCGACAGGGTAGGATCACCCCTCCACTTT. Its translation is CASSRDRVGSPLHF.

Within the sample, this clonotype is medium-sized (0.01 to 0.1%). V is TRBV6-5 and J is TRBJ2-1; TRBD2 is a possible D gene (6 bases). The germline V and J ends were trimmed by 0 bases and 6 bases, with 12 bases remaining between them. There are 15 residues in the CDR3. CDR1 and CDR2 (germline): MNHEY, SVGAGI. The DNA of the CDR3 is TGTGCCAGCAGTTACTCGACGGGAGTACTCAATGAGCAGTTCTTC. Translated: CASSYSTGVLNEQFF.

A word on this clonotype: A much larger clone differs from this one at a single base, so this may be a read error. The chain combines TRBV6-4 with TRBJ2-4; 9 bases align to TRBD1. Germline V lookup: CDR1 MRHNA, CDR2 SNTAGT. The length of the CDR3 is 15 residues. Germline trimming cut 3 bases from V and 13 bases from J; bases unmatched to any gene: 13. The CDR3 nucleotides read TGTGCCAGCAGTGAACGGGACAGGGATATTAATGAGCAGTACTTC. Amino acid sequence: CASSERDRDINEQYF.

By sample fraction, this clonotype is medium-sized. This CDR3 reads CASSLAGNYGYTF. CDR3 in DNA: TGTGCCAGTAGTTTGGCAGGGAACTATGGCTACACCTTC. The chain carries TRBV19 and TRBJ1-2, with a weak D call TRBD1 (5 bases). Germline CDR1 reads LNHDA; CDR2 reads SQIVND (reference sequence). This CDR3 has 13 amino acids. The V end lost 5 bases, the J end lost 2 bases, and 9 bases lay between the germline ends.

The gene calls are TRBV5-1 and TRBJ2-1, with TRBD2 matching 11 bases. V lost 3 bases, J lost 2 bases, and 4 bases stayed unmatched. Germline V gene sequence: CDR1 SGHRS, CDR2 YFSETQ. The CDR3 is made up of 16 amino acids. The CDR3 nucleotides are TGCGCCAGCAGCTCCCTTAGCGGGAGGGCCTACAATGAGCAGTTCTTC. Residues: CASSSLSGRAYNEQFF. The whole variable domain, remainder taken from reference TRBV5-1 and TRBJ2-1, is KAGVTQTPRYLIKTRGQQVTLSCSPISGHRSVSWYQQTPGQGLQFLFEYFSETQRNKGNFPGRFSGRQFSNSRSEMNVSTLELGDSALYLCASSSLSGRAYNEQFFGPGTRLTVL.

The chain couples TRBV27 to TRBJ1-6; no firm D call. This CDR3 is built from 16 residues. Trimming removed 6 bases from V and 5 bases from J, with 17 bases in between. Germline V gives CDR1 MNHEY, CDR2 SMNVEV (reference sequence). The CDR3 DNA reads as TGTGCCAGCAGCCTACGCGGGCCAAAAAATAATTCACCCCTCCACTTT. Protein sequence: CASSLRGPKNNSPLHF.

This clonotype ranks as medium-sized (0.01 to 0.1%). A junction end diverges from the germline sequence, so it may reflect a read error. The rearrangement links TRBV10-3 to TRBJ1-2, with unresolved D. CDR3 length: 12 residues. The germline gives CDR1 ENHRY, CDR2 SYGVKD. CDR3 residues: CAISESMGYSLF. The CDR3 DNA follows: TGTGCCATCAGTGAGTCAATGGGATACTCTCTCTTC.

This clonotype rates as medium-sized (0.01 to 0.1%). The J gene is TRBJ2-3, the V gene TRBV29-1; 11 nucleotides align to TRBD2. Germline V CDR1 and CDR2: SQVTM, ANQGSEA. This CDR3 is 15 amino acids long. V shed 4 bases and J 4 bases; nucleotides not matched to a gene: 7. The chain's CDR3 is CSVGAGTSGSDTQYF. The CDR3 DNA reads TGCAGCGTTGGGGCGGGGACTAGCGGCTCAGATACGCAGTATTTT.

The chain is built from TRBV15 and TRBJ1-5; D uncertain. The V end lost 8 bases, the J end lost 4 bases, and 15 bases lay between the germline ends. Germline V gives CDR1 LNHNV, CDR2 YYDKDF (reference sequence). The CDR3 is 14 amino acids. CDR3 region: CATGRSGRNQPQHF. The CDR3 coding sequence is TGTGCCACCGGGCGGTCAGGACGGAATCAGCCCCAGCATTTT.

This clonotype is medium-sized in the sample. V is TRBV6-1 and J is TRBJ1-1, with D hard to call. V was clipped by 5 bases and J by 4 bases, with 2 bases between them. Germline CDR1 is MNHNS and CDR2 is SASEGT. The CDR3 sequence is 10 residues long. CDR3 sequence reads: CASSRTEAFF. Written as DNA, the CDR3 is TGTGCCAGCAGTCGCACTGAAGCTTTCTTT.

V and J are TRBV6-1 and TRBJ1-2; D is ambiguous. V lost 0 bases, J lost 8 bases, and 13 bases lay in between. The V gene's germline CDR1 is MNHNS and CDR2 SASEGT. This CDR3 spans 14 amino acids. In DNA, the CDR3 is TGTGCCAGCAGTGAAGCCCCTGTGGGGAACGGCTACACCTTC. Protein: CASSEAPVGNGYTF.

The CDR3 protein is CASSLAWAETEAFF. The CDR3 DNA sequence: TGTGCCAGCAGCTTAGCCTGGGCTGAGACTGAAGCTTTCTTT. The V and J genes are TRBV7-9 and TRBJ1-1; D remains unclear. Germline assignment: CDR1 SEHNR and CDR2 FQNEAQ (reference sequence). The V gene lost 0 bases and the J gene lost 5 bases, with 10 bases spanning the gap. CDR3 length: 14 residues.

The chain has TRBV15 and TRBJ1-5; maybe TRBD1 (6 bases). CDR3 length: 16 amino acids. Trimming removed 0 bases at V and 6 bases at J, with 15 bases between. Germline V gene data show CDR1 as LNHNV and CDR2 as YYDKDF (reference sequence). Here the CDR3 DNA reads TGTGCCACCAGCAGAGATGGGGGGGGCTCGGGTCAGCCCCAGCATTTT. Translating it yields CATSRDGGGSGQPQHF.

A few counts support this clonotype. The V gene is TRBV20-1, the J gene TRBJ2-4, with 9 bases identical to TRBD2. Trimming at V came to 2 bases and at J to 0 bases, leaving 11 bases not matched to a gene. The CDR3 is 18 residues long. Germline lookup yields CDR1 DFQATT and CDR2 SNEGSKA (reference sequence). This chain's CDR3 is CSARWGGRELLAKNIQYF. In nucleotides, the CDR3 is TGCAGTGCTAGATGGGGCGGGAGGGAACTGCTAGCCAAAAACATTCAGTACTTC.

The V and J genes are TRBV20-1 and TRBJ1-2, with D possibly matching TRBD1 (6 bases). The CDR3 totals 15 residues. The germline gives CDR1 DFQATT, CDR2 SNEGSKA (reference sequence). V shed 0 bases and J shed 5 bases, with 16 bases lying between them. The chain's CDR3 is CSARDLTGYRYGYTF. For the CDR3, the DNA is TGCAGTGCTAGAGATTTAACAGGGTATAGGTATGGCTACACCTTC.

This clonotype is judged medium-sized (0.01 to 0.1%). The chain employs TRBV19 and TRBJ2-5; 14 bases agree with TRBD2. Trimming took 8 bases from V and 5 from J; bases not matched to a gene: 4. The V gene's germline CDR1 is LNHDA and CDR2 SQIVND (reference sequence). The CDR3 is 14 amino acids. CDR3 loop: CASRTSGGRETQYF. The CDR3 DNA reads TGTGCCAGTCGGACTAGCGGGGGGCGGGAGACCCAGTACTTC.

The chain carries TRBV7-2 and TRBJ1-1, with D tentatively TRBD1 (6 bases). Germline lookup yields CDR1 SGHTA and CDR2 FQGNSA. With 5 bases removed from V and 1 base from J, the gap between germline ends came to 8 bases. The CDR3 covers 13 residues. The CDR3 is CASSRQENTEAFF. In nucleotides, the CDR3 is TGTGCCAGCAGCCGACAGGAGAACACTGAAGCTTTCTTT.

This clonotype was recorded once. V and J are TRBV7-3 and TRBJ2-1, with no clear D. The V end was cut by 8 bases, the J end by 8 bases, with 19 bases between. This CDR3 has 14 amino acids. Germline values: CDR1 SGHTA, CDR2 FQGTGA. CDR3 residues: CASSPGTSLHEQFF. The DNA of the CDR3 is TGTGCCAGCTCTCCCGGCACCTCCCTCCATGAGCAGTTCTTC.

This clonotype was seen a few times. CDR3 in amino acids: CASSERTGIITEAFF. The CDR3 nucleotides read TGTGCCAGCAGTGAGCGGACAGGGATAATAACTGAAGCTTTCTTT. The chain has TRBV6-1 and TRBJ1-1; 8 bases line up with TRBD1. The CDR3 has 15 amino acids. Germline V gene lookup returns CDR1 MNHNS and CDR2 SASEGT. The junction had 8 bases not matched to a gene; V was cut back by 3 bases and J by 5 bases.

By proportion, this clonotype is medium-sized. V gene TRBV6-5 combines with J gene TRBJ1-2; unclear D gene. There are 15 residues in the CDR3. CDR1 is MNHEY and CDR2 is SVGAGI in the germline V gene. Trimming stripped 5 bases from V and 4 bases from J, with 17 bases between. The CDR3 DNA follows: TGTGCCAGCAGTGAGGGCGGCAGAAGCCTCTATGGCTACACCTTC. This encodes CASSEGGRSLYGYTF.